The clone carrying this T cell receptor (beta chain) was counted many times. For TCRbeta, the library was prepared with unique molecular identifiers. TCRdb called the PCR reads again in MiXCR, with one record for every CDR3 protein. This repertoire shows a few hundred thousand distinct CDR3 sequences, approximately 9.8% found once; its top ten account for about 4.9%. This record belongs to a study of T-cell reconstitution after alpha-beta-depleted transplantation in children. The clonotype comes from a human donor who donated a stem cell graft to a child with SCID. Sequencing used PBMCs from the stem cell graft donor, obtained from the stem cell graft.

CDR3 coding DNA: TGTGCCAGCAGCCCAACCGCGACAGGAGTTTATGGCTACACCTTC. Its translation is CASSPTATGVYGYTF. The rearrangement links TRBV7-3 to TRBJ1-2; possibly TRBD1 for D (6 bases). Trimming stripped 5 bases from V and 5 bases from J, with 18 bases between. The CDR3 runs 15 residues. CDR1 is SGHTA and CDR2 is FQGTGA in the germline V gene.